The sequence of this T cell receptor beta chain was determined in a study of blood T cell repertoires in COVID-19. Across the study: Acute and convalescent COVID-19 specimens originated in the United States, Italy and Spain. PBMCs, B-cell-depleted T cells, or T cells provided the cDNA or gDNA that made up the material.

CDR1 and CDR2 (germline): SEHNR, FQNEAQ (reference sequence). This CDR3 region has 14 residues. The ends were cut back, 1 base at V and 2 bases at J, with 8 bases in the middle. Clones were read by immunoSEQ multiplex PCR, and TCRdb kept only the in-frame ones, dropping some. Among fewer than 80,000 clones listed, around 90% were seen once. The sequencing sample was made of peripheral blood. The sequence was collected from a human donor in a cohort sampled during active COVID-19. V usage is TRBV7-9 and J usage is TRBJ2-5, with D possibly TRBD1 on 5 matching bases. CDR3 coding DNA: TGTGCCAGCAGCTTAGAGACAGCTCAAGAGACCCAGTACTTC. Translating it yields CASSLETAQETQYF.